The 28 T cell receptor beta chains below were found in one sample sequenced in a study of blood T cell repertoires in COVID-19. TCRdb's table, derived via immunoSEQ multiplex PCR, lists solely in-frame clones and lacks some. In the table there are around 280,000 clones, approximately 86% of which are singletons. The sample comprised peripheral blood. All receptors derive from an older man with acute or convalescent COVID-19.

Worth noting for this clone: This same CDR3 is encoded by further DNA sequences in the sample. The chain couples TRBV6-5 to TRBJ1-4, with D uncertain. The CDR3 length is 14 residues. CDR1 and CDR2 (germline): MNHEY, SVGAGI. The V and J ends lost 3 bases and 8 bases respectively, with 13 bases between them. CDR3 coding DNA: TGTGCCAGCAGTTATCGGGGAGGAGGCGAAAAACTGTTTTTT. Protein sequence: CASSYRGGGEKLFF.

The chain couples TRBV18 to TRBJ1-2; D gene unclear. The germline gives CDR1 KGHSH, CDR2 LQKENI. V dropped 1 base and J dropped 8 bases, with 14 bases sitting between them. The CDR3 consists of 14 residues. Here the CDR3 reads CASSPLEGREGYTF. CDR3 in DNA: TGTGCCAGCTCACCACTGGAGGGTCGGGAGGGCTACACCTTC.

The genes are TRBV6-1 and TRBJ1-1, with D hard to call. CDR1 is MNHNS, CDR2 SASEGT, per germline. V lost 3 bases to trimming and J lost 4 bases, with 15 bases between them. This CDR3 region has 15 residues. This CDR3 is CASSDNDGRITEAFF. DNA of the CDR3: TGTGCCAGCAGTGACAACGACGGGAGAATCACTGAAGCTTTCTTT.

The chain links TRBV12-3 or TRBV12-4 to TRBJ2-5; no reliable D call. Between the trimmed V and J ends, which lost 5 bases and 5 bases, there was a span of 12 bases. The CDR3 is made up of 13 amino acids. CDR3 nucleotides: TGTGCCAGCAGTACTCCACCCCCCGAGACCCAGTACTTC. It is translated as CASSTPPPETQYF.

The chain carries TRBV5-4 and TRBJ1-2; 7 nucleotides align to TRBD1. The CDR3 spans 15 residues. CDR1 is SGHNT, CDR2 YYREEE, per germline (reference sequence). The V segment lost 4 bases and the J segment 3 bases; nucleotides outside the gene matches: 9. This chain's CDR3 is CASSPAQGTDYGYTF. The CDR3 DNA reads as TGTGCCAGCAGCCCTGCTCAGGGGACAGACTATGGCTACACCTTC. Drawing the rest from reference TRBV5-4 and TRBJ1-2, the complete variable domain is ETGVTQSPTHLIKTRGQQVTLRCSSQSGHNTVSWYQQALGQGPQFIFQYYREEENGRGNFPPRFSGLQFPNYSSELNVNALELDDSALYLCASSPAQGTDYGYTFGSGTRLTVV.

The CDR3 DNA sequence: TGTGCCAGCAGCCGCTTGGACAGCACAAATGGCTACACCTTC. This gives the protein CASSRLDSTNGYTF. The chain recombines TRBV3-1 (or the pseudogene TRBV3-2) with TRBJ1-2, with D possibly TRBD1 on 6 matching bases. Trimming removed 4 bases at V and 6 bases at J, with 15 bases between. This CDR3 has 14 residues. Germline V gene sequence: CDR1 LGHDT, CDR2 YNNKEL (reference sequence).

The chain links TRBV5-1 to TRBJ2-5; tentatively, D is TRBD2 (6 bases). Per the germline V gene, CDR1 is SGHRS and CDR2 is YFSETQ. This CDR3 contains 15 residues. V lost 0 bases and J 5 bases, leaving 14 bases between the germline ends. CDR3 loop: CASSLDPGVGETQYF. CDR3 DNA sequence: TGCGCCAGCAGCTTGGACCCGGGGGTAGGGGAGACCCAGTACTTC.

V is TRBV30 and J is TRBJ2-3, with 14 bases aligning to TRBD2. The CDR3 is 17 residues long. V shed 5 bases, J shed 4 bases, and the junction held 11 bases outside the gene matches. Germline CDR1 reads GTSNPN; CDR2 reads SVGIG (reference sequence). The CDR3 is CAWAAGLAGVASDTQYF. The DNA of the CDR3 is TGTGCCTGGGCAGCGGGACTAGCGGGAGTAGCGTCAGATACGCAGTATTTT.

The chain combines TRBV11-2 with TRBJ1-1; the match to TRBD1 covers 11 bases. The V gene end was trimmed by 6 bases and the J gene end by 5 bases; junction bases not matched to a gene: 8. Germline V gives CDR1 SGHAT, CDR2 FQNNGV. The CDR3 extends over 15 amino acids. The CDR3 protein is CASRPGQGVGTEAFF. For the CDR3, the DNA is TGTGCCAGCAGACCGGGACAGGGGGTAGGGACTGAAGCTTTCTTT.

The V call is TRBV9, the J call TRBJ2-1; 10 bases are shared with TRBD2. Germline values: CDR1 SGDLS, CDR2 YYNGEE. Trimming took 3 bases from V and 3 from J; bases not matched to a gene: 9. This CDR3 is 17 amino acids long. For the CDR3, the DNA is TGTGCCAGCAGCGATGATCTAGCGGGAGATTACTACAATGAGCAGTTCTTC. The encoded protein is CASSDDLAGDYYNEQFF.

The chain employs TRBV6-5 and TRBJ1-4, with TRBD1 identical over 9 bases. Germline V CDR1 and CDR2: MNHEY, SVGAGI. Losses at the gene ends were 4 bases for V and 4 bases for J; bases not matched to a gene: 7. The length of the CDR3 is 16 residues. The CDR3 bases are TGTGCCAGCAGTTCGGGACAGGGTCGTAGTAATGAAAAACTGTTTTTT. Protein product: CASSSGQGRSNEKLFF.

This clone came up once. The chain recombines TRBV20-1 with TRBJ1-2; no reliable D call. The V and J ends lost 0 bases and 6 bases respectively, with 5 bases between them. The germline V gene encodes CDR1 DFQATT and CDR2 SNEGSKA (reference sequence). This CDR3 has 11 residues. The CDR3 DNA reads as TGCAGTGCTAGAGATATTAATGGCTACACCTTC. It is translated as CSARDINGYTF.

The rearrangement uses TRBV7-7 and TRBJ2-3, with no clear D. The CDR3 spans 13 residues. CDR1 and CDR2 from the germline V gene are SSHAT and FNYEAQ (reference sequence). The V and J ends lost 6 bases and 4 bases respectively, with 11 bases between them. CDR3 amino acids: CASSLGSADTQYF. CDR3 bases: TGTGCCAGCAGTCTAGGATCTGCAGATACGCAGTATTTT.

The chain is built from TRBV19 and TRBJ2-3, with 9 bases identical to TRBD2. J was trimmed by 7 bases and V by 5 bases; bases with no gene match: 16. CDR3 length equals 17 residues. Germline V gives CDR1 LNHDA, CDR2 SQIVND (reference sequence). The CDR3 region has the DNA TGTGCCAGTAGTTCCAACGGGAGAGCGGGGGGCACGTATACGCAGTATTTT. It yields the protein CASSSNGRAGGTYTQYF.

The chain links TRBV7-6 to TRBJ2-2, with 13 positions matching TRBD2. This CDR3 has 17 residues. Looked up from germline, CDR1 is SGHVS and CDR2 is FNYEAQ. The ends lost 5 bases at V and 8 bases at J; junction bases unmatched: 11. CDR3: CASSRPRTSGSLGELFF. In DNA, the CDR3 is TGTGCCAGCAGCCGGCCCCGGACTAGCGGGAGTCTGGGGGAGCTGTTTTTT.

The V and J genes are TRBV27 and TRBJ2-1, with 10 bases lining up with TRBD1. CDR1 MNHEY and CDR2 SMNVEV come from the germline V gene (reference sequence). V trimming: 0 bases; J trimming: 8 bases; junction bases outside the gene matches: 4. CDR3 length: 15 amino acids. CDR3 DNA: TGTGCCAGCAGTTTATCGGGACAGGGGTCCTATGAGCAGTTCTTC. Translating gives CASSLSGQGSYEQFF.

This rearrangement joins TRBV12-1 to TRBJ1-6. TRBV12-1 is a pseudogene. The CDR3 contains 16 residues. CDR3 amino acids: CASSLRGGVRNSPLHF. The CDR3 region has the DNA TGTGCCAGCAGCCTCCGGGGTGGGGTAAGGAATTCACCCCTCCACTTT.

V gene TRBV25-1 combines with J gene TRBJ2-1, with 12 bases that match TRBD2. CDR3 length: 17 residues. After removal of 2 bases from V and 4 bases from J, the junction contained 6 bases not matched to a gene. Germline CDR1 reads MGHDK; CDR2 reads SYGVNS. CDR3 coding DNA: TGTGCCAGCAGTGAACTAGGACTAGCGGGGAAATACAATGAGCAGTTCTTC. Translation gives CASSELGLAGKYNEQFF.

The chain recombines TRBV5-6 with TRBJ2-5, with TRBD2 matching 8 bases. V gave up 0 bases and J gave up 5 bases; unmatched junction bases: 9. Germline V CDR1 and CDR2: SGHDT, YYEEEE. CDR3 length: 16 amino acids. In DNA, the CDR3 is TGTGCCAGCAGCTTGGATCCGGGGGGGCCGGGGGAGACCCAGTACTTC. The encoded protein is CASSLDPGGPGETQYF.

This rearrangement joins TRBV7-2 to TRBJ2-3, with 9 bases matching TRBD1. Unmatched junction bases numbered 10, after V lost 8 bases and J lost 4 bases. The CDR3 is 15 residues long. Germline V gives CDR1 SGHTA, CDR2 FQGNSA. As DNA, the CDR3 is TGTGCCAGCCTCCGACAGGGGGTAAGCCCAGATACGCAGTATTTT. Amino acids: CASLRQGVSPDTQYF.

As DNA, the CDR3 is TGCAGCTACGGCACGGGAGGGAGCTCCTACAATGAGCAGTTCTTC. Its protein product is CSYGTGGSSYNEQFF. This chain links TRBV29-1 with TRBJ2-1; 8 nucleotides line up with TRBD2. The CDR3 covers 15 residues. Trimming cost V 8 bases and J 0 bases; bases outside gene matches: 9. Germline V CDR1 and CDR2: SQVTM, ANQGSEA.

This chain joins TRBV11-3 and TRBJ2-5, with TRBD1 identical over 9 bases. V lost 5 bases to trimming and J lost 1 base; unmatched junction nucleotides: 8. The CDR3 loop spans 16 amino acids. The germline V gene has CDR1 SGHNT and CDR2 YENEEA. The CDR3 sequence: CASSPYTGGGQETQYF. The DNA of the CDR3 is TGTGCCAGCAGCCCATATACAGGGGGCGGCCAAGAGACCCAGTACTTC.

With regard to this clone: One junction end does not reproduce the germline sequence, and a read error may be involved. The rearrangement links TRBV5-6 to TRBJ1-1; possibly TRBD1 for D (6 bases). CDR1 is SGHDT, CDR2 YYEEEE, per germline. The CDR3 is 14 amino acids. The CDR3 here is CASNWGGLKTEAFF. The CDR3 coding sequence is TGTGCCAGCAACTGGGGGGGGCTGAAAACTGAAGCTTTCTTT.

The sample holds a few counts of this clone. The chain couples TRBV20-1 to TRBJ2-1, with D possibly being TRBD1 (5 bases). Trimming removed 3 bases from V and 1 base from J, with 13 bases in between. The CDR3 consists of 15 residues. Germline V CDR1 and CDR2: DFQATT, SNEGSKA (reference sequence). The CDR3 nucleotides are TGCAGTGCTAGTGGGGCTGTAGATTCCTACAATGAGCAGTTCTTC. Its protein product is CSASGAVDSYNEQFF.

V and J are TRBV6-5 and TRBJ2-7; possibly TRBD1 for D (5 bases). With 8 bases removed from V and 2 bases from J, the gap between germline ends came to 13 bases. Germline V lookup: CDR1 MNHEY, CDR2 SVGAGI. The CDR3 loop spans 13 amino acids. The CDR3 DNA is TGTGCCAGCGGCCCGGTGGGGCCCTACGAGCAGTACTTC. Protein sequence: CASGPVGPYEQYF.

The V and J genes are TRBV5-1 and TRBJ2-3; 9 nucleotides align to TRBD1. This CDR3 is built from 15 residues. V shed 4 bases and J 5 bases; nucleotides not matched to a gene: 8. CDR1 and CDR2 (germline): SGHRS, YFSETQ. CDR3 sequence: CASSNNRGPLDTQYF. Here the CDR3 DNA reads TGCGCCAGCAGCAATAACAGGGGGCCCTTAGATACGCAGTATTTT. Filled out from reference TRBV5-1 and TRBJ2-3, the complete variable domain reads KAGVTQTPRYLIKTRGQQVTLSCSPISGHRSVSWYQQTPGQGLQFLFEYFSETQRNKGNFPGRFSGRQFSNSRSEMNVSTLELGDSALYLCASSNNRGPLDTQYFGPGTRLTVL.

The V and J genes are TRBV5-1 and TRBJ2-1; 8 bases fit TRBD2. The CDR3 extends over 16 amino acids. Looked up from germline, CDR1 is SGHRS and CDR2 is YFSETQ. V lost 1 base and J lost 8; bases outside the gene matches: 11. CDR3 sequence reads: CASSLRASGPLDEQFF. In nucleotides, the CDR3 is TGCGCCAGCAGCTTGCGTGCTAGCGGGCCACTCGATGAGCAGTTCTTC.

This chain uses TRBV7-2 with TRBJ2-7, with D possibly TRBD2 on 7 matching bases. The CDR3 totals 15 residues. The V end lost 10 bases, the J end lost 2 bases, and 21 bases lay between the germline ends. Looked up from germline, CDR1 is SGHTA and CDR2 is FQGNSA. The CDR3 DNA follows: TGTGCCACCACACCCGACGCGGGGGCCCCCTACGAGCAGTACTTC. Translating gives CATTPDAGAPYEQYF. Looking up the rest from reference TRBV7-2 and TRBJ2-7 gives the full variable domain: GAGVSQSPSNKVTEKGKDVELRCDPISGHTALYWYRQSLGQGLEFLIYFQGNSAPDKSGLPSDRFSAERTGGSVSTLTIQRTQQEDSAVYLCATTPDAGAPYEQYFGPGTRLTVT.